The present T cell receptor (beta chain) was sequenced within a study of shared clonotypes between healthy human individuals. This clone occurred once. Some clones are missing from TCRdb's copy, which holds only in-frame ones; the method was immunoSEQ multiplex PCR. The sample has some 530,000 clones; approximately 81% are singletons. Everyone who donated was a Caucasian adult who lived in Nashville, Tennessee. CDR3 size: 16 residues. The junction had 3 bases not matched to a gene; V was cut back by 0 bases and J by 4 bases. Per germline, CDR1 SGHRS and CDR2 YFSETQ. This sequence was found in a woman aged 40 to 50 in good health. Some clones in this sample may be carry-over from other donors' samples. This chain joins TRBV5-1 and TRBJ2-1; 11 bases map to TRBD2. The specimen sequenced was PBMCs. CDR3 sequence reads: CASSLDRTSGYNEQFF. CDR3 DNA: TGCGCCAGCAGCTTGGATAGGACTAGCGGGTACAATGAGCAGTTCTTC.